This T cell receptor (beta chain) derives from a study of high-grade serous ovarian cancer treatment subgroups. Study-level points and caveats: CDR1 and CDR2 were left unanalyzed; analyses focused on CDR3. Same-patient tumor repertoires overlapped at roughly 0.095 to 0.8; different patients barely overlapped. Spatial context was lost because tumors were sequenced in bulk.

In this sample, this clone turned up once. The antigen is unknown. The V gene's germline CDR1 is SGHTA and CDR2 FQGNSA. Trimming removed 1 base at V and 8 bases at J, with 14 bases between. There are 15 residues in the CDR3. Tumor tissue was taken before any definitive surgery or chemotherapy was given. The repertoire was sequenced with immunoSEQ multiplex PCR; TCRdb's copy has only in-frame clones and lacks some. Here the sample spans about 6,200 clones, under 85% being singletons. The sample consisted of tumor tissue. V and J are TRBV7-2 and TRBJ1-4; maybe TRBD1 (6 bases). The source is a human donor with high-grade serous ovarian cancer. CDR3 protein: CASSLVGGLGEKLFF. CDR3 coding DNA: TGTGCCAGCAGCTTAGTTGGGGGGCTAGGGGAAAAACTGTTTTTT.